Listed below are T cell receptor beta chains from one sample, sequenced in a study of T cell responses to AZD1222 COVID-19 vaccine. TCRdb's copy holds only in-frame clones and misses some; the assay was immunoSEQ multiplex PCR. Of 64,000 or so clones in the sample, about four fifths were seen once. Source: peripheral blood, taken on day 0 of AZD1222 vaccination. The receptors were sampled from an adult in good health. CDR3s include the opening cysteine and the closing phenylalanine or tryptophan. D genes are given only for firm matches. The size field is filled for only some rows; it gives once, few, many or a size class.

size: -; J: TRBJ2-1; D: TRBD2; V: TRBV19; length: 16; CDR3: CASSSPGLAGGNEQFF; DNA: TGTGCCAGTAGTTCTCCGGGACTAGCGGGGGGCAATGAGCAGTTCTTC
size: -; J: TRBJ1-6; D: -; V: TRBV15; length: 16; CDR3: CATSQTLTVLPSPLHF; DNA: TGTGCCACCAGCCAGACCTTGACGGTTCTACCTTCACCCCTCCACTTT
size: few; J: TRBJ1-1; D: -; V: TRBV5-1; length: 15; CDR3: CASSLGQGRRAEAFF; DNA: TGCGCCAGCAGCTTGGGGCAGGGAAGGAGGGCTGAAGCTTTCTTT
size: -; J: TRBJ1-6; D: -; V: TRBV7-6; length: 16; CDR3: CASSPSRGDGSSPLHF; DNA: TGTGCCAGCAGCCCCTCGCGGGGGGACGGAAGTTCACCCCTCCACTTT
size: -; J: TRBJ1-4; D: -; V: TRBV30; length: 15; CDR3: CAWSVLLLTNEKLFF; DNA: TGTGCCTGGAGTGTACTGCTTTTAACTAATGAAAAACTGTTTTTT
size: -; J: TRBJ2-3; D: -; V: TRBV19; length: 16; CDR3: CASTPGRTASLDTQYF; DNA: TGTGCCAGTACCCCTGGGCGGACGGCCAGCTTGGATACGCAGTATTTT
size: few; J: TRBJ2-7; D: TRBD2; V: TRBV5-8; length: 15; CDR3: CASSSSLAGAYEQYF; DNA: TGTGCCAGCAGCAGCTCCCTAGCGGGGGCCTACGAGCAGTACTTC
size: -; J: TRBJ1-3; D: -; V: TRBV9; length: 15; CDR3: CASSQGLMRGNTIYF; DNA: TGTGCCAGCAGTCAGGGGTTGATGAGGGGAAACACCATATATTTT
size: -; J: TRBJ2-7; D: -; V: TRBV5-5; length: 12; CDR3: CASSLDVYEQYF; DNA: TGTGCCAGCAGCTTGGATGTCTACGAGCAGTACTTC
size: -; J: TRBJ2-6; D: -; V: TRBV29-1; length: 15; CDR3: CSVEDGIMGANVLTF; DNA: TGCAGCGTTGAAGATGGGATTATGGGGGCCAACGTCCTGACTTTC
size: once; J: TRBJ1-6; D: -; V: TRBV27; length: 15; CDR3: CASTSTPRGSGPLHF; DNA: TGTGCCAGCACTTCGACACCCCGGGGTAGTGGACCCCTCCACTTT
size: -; J: TRBJ1-5; D: -; V: TRBV11-2; length: 12; CDR3: CASSQGNQPQHF; DNA: TGTGCCAGCAGCCAGGGGAATCAGCCCCAGCATTTT
size: -; J: TRBJ2-5; D: TRBD2; V: TRBV7-9; length: 13; CDR3: CASRTGLKETQYF; DNA: TGTGCCAGCAGGACGGGACTAAAAGAGACCCAGTACTTC
size: -; J: TRBJ1-6; D: -; V: TRBV2; length: 15; CDR3: CASIFRGVYNSPLHF; DNA: TGTGCCAGCATATTTCGTGGGGTCTATAATTCACCCCTCCACTTT
size: -; J: TRBJ1-1; D: -; V: TRBV6-1; length: 14; CDR3: CASSELRLDPEAFF; DNA: TGTGCCAGCAGTGAATTACGACTAGATCCCGAAGCTTTCTTT
size: -; J: TRBJ1-5; D: -; V: TRBV7-8; length: 13; CDR3: CASGTIGNQPQHF; DNA: TGTGCCAGCGGGACAATCGGCAATCAGCCCCAGCATTTT
size: -; J: TRBJ1-3; D: -; V: TRBV7-8; length: 16; CDR3: CASSLDSHYSGNTIYF; DNA: TGTGCCAGCAGTCTGGACAGCCACTACTCTGGAAACACCATATATTTT
size: -; J: TRBJ2-2; D: TRBD1; V: TRBV19; length: 15; CDR3: CASSQGARGTGELFF; DNA: TGTGCCAGTAGTCAGGGGGCGCGTGGCACCGGGGAGCTGTTTTTT
size: -; J: TRBJ2-7; D: -; V: TRBV6-6; length: 14; CDR3: CASTSADSSYEQYF; DNA: TGTGCCAGCACGTCCGCGGACAGCTCCTACGAGCAGTACTTC
size: -; J: TRBJ1-2; D: TRBD1; V: TRBV6-2/TRBV6-3; length: 18; CDR3: CASSYSDNHRGRPTGYTF; DNA: TGTGCCAGCAGTTACTCGGACAATCACAGGGGTCGGCCGACTGGCTACACCTTC
size: -; J: TRBJ1-1; D: TRBD1; V: TRBV11-2; length: 16; CDR3: CASSLVGNRGGTEAFF; DNA: TGTGCCAGCAGCTTAGTAGGGAACAGGGGAGGGACTGAAGCTTTCTTT
size: -; J: TRBJ1-2; D: -; V: TRBV6-5; length: 15; CDR3: CASSRPGQGRDGYTF; DNA: TGTGCCAGCAGCCGCCCGGGGCAGGGGAGGGATGGCTACACCTTC